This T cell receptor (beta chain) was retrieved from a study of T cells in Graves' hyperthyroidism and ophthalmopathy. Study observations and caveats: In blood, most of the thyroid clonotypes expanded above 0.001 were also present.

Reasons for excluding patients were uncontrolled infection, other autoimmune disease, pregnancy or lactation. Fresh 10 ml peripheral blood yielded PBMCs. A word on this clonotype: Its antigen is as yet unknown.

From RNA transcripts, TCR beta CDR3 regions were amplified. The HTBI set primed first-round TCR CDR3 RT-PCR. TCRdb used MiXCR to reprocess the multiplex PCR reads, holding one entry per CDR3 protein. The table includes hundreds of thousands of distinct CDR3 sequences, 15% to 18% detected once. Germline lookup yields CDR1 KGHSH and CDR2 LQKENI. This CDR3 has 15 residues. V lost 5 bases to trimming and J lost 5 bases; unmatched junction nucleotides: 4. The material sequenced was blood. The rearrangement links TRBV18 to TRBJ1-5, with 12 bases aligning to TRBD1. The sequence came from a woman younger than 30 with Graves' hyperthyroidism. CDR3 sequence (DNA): TGTGCCAGCTCATCGGGACAGGGGGCATATCAGCCCCAGCATTTT. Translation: CASSSGQGAYQPQHF.